Below are 28 T cell receptor beta chains sequenced from a single sample in a study of CD8+CD57+ T cells in acquired aplastic anemia. Profiling that covered TCR beta VDJ and CDR3 relied on genomic DNA as its template. TCRdb re-derived calls from the reads in MiXCR, one entry per CDR3 protein. The profile covers 180,000 or so distinct CDR3 sequences, with around half appearing a single time and more than 0.95% taken by the ten largest. Sequenced patients had shown CD8+CD57+ cell expansion by flow cytometry. Sequencing was performed on sorted CD4+, CD8+, or CD8+CD57+ T cells (not recorded which) from PBMCs. The receptors stem from a human donor with aplastic anemia.

The chain recombines TRBV5-6 with TRBJ2-1, with a weak D call TRBD1 (6 bases). This CDR3 is built from 14 residues. CDR1 and CDR2 from the germline V gene are SGHDT and YYEEEE. V lost 4 bases, J lost 3 bases, and 11 bases lay in between. CDR3 nucleotide sequence: TGTGCCAGCAGCACGCCGGACAGCTACAATGAGCAGTTCTTC. This translates into CASSTPDSYNEQFF.

The V and J genes are TRBV7-3 and TRBJ2-7; 7 bases match TRBD2. This CDR3 is 15 amino acids long. Trimming cost V 8 bases and J 6 bases; bases outside gene matches: 16. Germline V gene lookup returns CDR1 SGHTA and CDR2 FQGTGA. This CDR3 is CASGSQTGGSTEQYF. The DNA of the CDR3 is TGTGCCAGCGGCTCCCAGACGGGAGGAAGTACCGAGCAGTACTTC.

This clonotype was counted at least ten times. The V call is TRBV14, the J call TRBJ2-5; tentative D call: TRBD2 (6 bases). The CDR3 consists of 15 residues. V lost 3 bases and J 2 bases, leaving 13 bases between the germline ends. The germline gives CDR1 SGHDN, CDR2 FVKESK. The CDR3 DNA is TGTGCCAGCAGCCACGCCTTGGGGACTCAAGAGACCCAGTACTTC. Amino acid sequence: CASSHALGTQETQYF.

This clonotype occurred many times. V is TRBV5-1 and J is TRBJ2-1, with TRBD2 identical over 8 bases. J was trimmed by 11 bases and V by 2 bases; bases with no gene match: 9. Germline CDR1 reads SGHRS; CDR2 reads YFSETQ. This CDR3 contains 14 residues. CDR3 sequence reads: CASSLPAGDNKQFF. The CDR3, as DNA: TGCGCCAGCAGCTTACCAGCGGGGGATAATAAGCAGTTCTTC.

The chain uses TRBV29-1 and TRBJ2-1, with 10 bases that match TRBD2. With V trimmed by 7 bases and J by 5 bases, 5 bases remained unmatched. The CDR3 extends over 13 amino acids. The germline gives CDR1 SQVTM, CDR2 ANQGSEA. The CDR3 is CSGLAGVNNEQFF. The CDR3, as DNA: TGCAGCGGTCTAGCGGGAGTAAACAATGAGCAGTTCTTC.

This clonotype was found many times. The chain couples TRBV7-2 to TRBJ2-7; 13 bases align to TRBD2. J was trimmed by 0 bases and V by 3 bases; bases with no gene match: 2. Germline CDR1 and CDR2: SGHTA and FQGNSA. CDR3 length: 16 amino acids. The CDR3 sequence: CASSFGLAGASYEQYF. The CDR3 DNA follows: TGTGCCAGCAGCTTCGGACTAGCGGGGGCCTCCTACGAGCAGTACTTC.

The CDR3 loop reads CASQDRVETQYF. The DNA of the CDR3 is TGCGCCAGCCAAGACCGGGTGGAGACCCAGTACTTC. The V call is TRBV4-1, the J call TRBJ2-5, with D hard to call. V gave up 8 bases and J gave up 5 bases, with 12 bases separating them. This CDR3 is built from 12 residues. Germline loops: CDR1 MGHRA, CDR2 YSYEKL.

V usage is TRBV6-1 and J usage is TRBJ1-2; D is unclear. The CDR3 totals 14 residues. Germline lookup yields CDR1 MNHNS and CDR2 SASEGT. The V end lost 6 bases, the J end lost 3 bases, and 14 bases lay between the germline ends. DNA of the CDR3: TGTGCCAGCAGCCTCCGGGTCAGCCACTATGGCTACACCTTC. This encodes CASSLRVSHYGYTF.

This clonotype was picked up many times. This chain connects TRBV11-3 to TRBJ2-3; D is unclear. The CDR3 is made up of 12 amino acids. Trimming left V 3 bases short and J 0 bases short, with 1 base between. Germline CDR1 is SGHNT and CDR2 is YENEEA. For the CDR3, the DNA is TGTGCCAGCAGCTTTAGCACAGATACGCAGTATTTT. Translated, it gives CASSFSTDTQYF.

The table lists this clonotype with a few counts. The junction departs from germline at one end; a sequencing error may be responsible. The V gene is TRBV5-6, the J gene TRBJ2-7, with D possibly matching TRBD1 (5 bases). The CDR3 consists of 14 residues. The germline CDR1 and CDR2 sequences are SGHDT and YYEEEE. In DNA, the CDR3 is TGCGCCAGCAGCTTGCAGGGTCAGGACAACGAGCAGTACTTC. Translated: CASSLQGQDNEQYF.

The chain links TRBV10-3 to TRBJ1-2, with 9 bases identical to TRBD1. This CDR3 comprises 14 residues. Germline V lookup: CDR1 ENHRY, CDR2 SYGVKD. V was clipped by 7 bases and J by 0 bases; unmatched bases: 3. CDR3 region: CAITRTGANYGYTF. As DNA, the CDR3 is TGTGCCATCACTAGGACAGGGGCTAACTATGGCTACACCTTC.

Only a few counts were recorded for this clonotype. The chain is built from TRBV10-3 and TRBJ2-3, with TRBD1 identical over 7 bases. V lost 6 bases and J lost 0; bases outside the gene matches: 3. This CDR3 region has 14 residues. Germline assignment: CDR1 ENHRY and CDR2 SYGVKD. This chain's CDR3 is CAISDRESTDTQYF. CDR3 sequence (DNA): TGTGCCATCAGCGACAGGGAGAGCACAGATACGCAGTATTTT.

In its sample, this clonotype was seen many times. The genes are TRBV14 and TRBJ2-1, with D tentatively TRBD1 (6 bases). V was trimmed by 0 bases and J by 5 bases, leaving 11 bases between them. CDR3 size: 15 residues. Germline V gene lookup returns CDR1 SGHDN and CDR2 FVKESK. CDR3 region: CASSQDGGRHNEQFF. The CDR3 DNA follows: TGTGCCAGCAGCCAAGATGGGGGCAGACACAATGAGCAGTTCTTC.

This clonotype was recorded at least ten times. The J gene is TRBJ2-1, the V gene TRBV20-1; 9 nucleotides line up with TRBD2. J gave up 6 bases and V 4 bases, and 4 bases lay outside the gene matches. Germline V gives CDR1 DFQATT, CDR2 SNEGSKA (reference sequence). The CDR3 sequence is 13 residues long. Here the CDR3 DNA reads TGCAGTGCTACGCGGGGGGGCCTCAATGAGCAGTTCTTC. Its protein is CSATRGGLNEQFF.

Many counts were recorded for this clonotype. The chain is built from TRBV19 and TRBJ2-2; 8 nucleotides align to TRBD1. Germline CDR1 is LNHDA and CDR2 is SQIVND (reference sequence). V gave up 3 bases and J gave up 8 bases; unmatched junction bases: 8. The CDR3 runs 15 residues. The CDR3 region has the DNA TGTGCCAGTAGTATGGCCGCCAGGGGGCTAGGGGAGCTGTTTTTT. It codes for CASSMAARGLGELFF.

This clonotype was seen repeatedly, ten times or more. The chain has TRBV10-3 and TRBJ2-5; D gene unclear. Germline loops: CDR1 ENHRY, CDR2 SYGVKD. Trimming took off 0 bases at V and 3 bases at J, with 8 bases between the two ends. This CDR3 region has 14 residues. This chain's CDR3 is CAISESQEKETQYF. CDR3 sequence (DNA): TGTGCCATCAGTGAGTCTCAGGAAAAAGAGACCCAGTACTTC.

This clonotype was counted ten times or more. The J gene is TRBJ2-2, the V gene TRBV7-9; D is undetermined. The V and J ends lost 0 bases and 4 bases respectively, with 9 bases between them. This CDR3 spans 15 amino acids. CDR1 and CDR2 from the germline V gene are SEHNR and FQNEAQ (reference sequence). CDR3 loop: CASSLASRGTGELFF. The CDR3 nucleotides are TGTGCCAGCAGCTTAGCGTCCCGAGGCACCGGGGAGCTGTTTTTT.

This clonotype was observed at least ten times. The gene calls are TRBV7-6 and TRBJ2-1, with TRBD1 identical over 10 bases. Per germline, CDR1 SGHVS and CDR2 FNYEAQ. Germline trimming cut 3 bases from V and 10 bases from J; bases unmatched to any gene: 21. The CDR3 is made up of 19 amino acids. Written as DNA, the CDR3 is TGTGCCAGCAGCTTCTTAGGAACCACCGGGACAGGGGCAGCAGGAGAGCAGTTCTTC. Its translation: CASSFLGTTGTGAAGEQFF.

This clonotype was detected once. As DNA, the CDR3 is TGTGCCAGCAGCCCTAACCCGACTAGCGACGAGACCCAGTACTTC. It encodes CASSPNPTSDETQYF. The rearrangement joins TRBV5-5 to TRBJ2-5; 8 bases line up with TRBD2. The CDR3 covers 15 residues. Germline values: CDR1 SGHKS, CDR2 YYEKEE (reference sequence). The J segment lost 5 bases and the V segment lost 4 bases, leaving 10 bases of the junction unmatched.

This clonotype has only a few counts. J is TRBJ2-7 and V is TRBV7-6; tentative D call: TRBD1 (5 bases). CDR1 and CDR2 from the germline V gene are SGHVS and FNYEAQ. Trimming took 4 bases from V and 3 from J, leaving 7 bases between them. The length of the CDR3 is 12 residues. CDR3 sequence: CASSYQGYEQYF. Written as DNA, the CDR3 is TGTGCCAGCAGCTACCAGGGCTACGAGCAGTACTTC.

This clonotype was detected ten times or more. This chain links TRBV5-4 with TRBJ1-1; possible D gene TRBD1, 5 bases. Trimming took 0 bases from V and 1 from J, leaving 16 bases between them. The CDR3 sequence is 17 residues long. Per the germline V gene, CDR1 is SGHNT and CDR2 is YYREEE (reference sequence). CDR3 residues: CASSLGGGGARNTEAFF. The CDR3, as DNA: TGTGCCAGCAGCTTGGGGGGTGGGGGTGCCAGGAACACTGAAGCTTTCTTT.

This clonotype has at least ten counts. V is TRBV25-1 and J is TRBJ2-3, with 7 bases matching TRBD2. CDR1 is MGHDK, CDR2 SYGVNS, per germline. The CDR3 spans 15 residues. The ends lost 7 bases at V and 0 bases at J; junction bases unmatched: 7. CDR3: CASTRAGTSTDTQYF. In nucleotides, the CDR3 is TGTGCCAGCACACGAGCGGGGACTAGCACAGATACGCAGTATTTT.

The rearrangement joins TRBV25-1 to TRBJ2-5; D is uncertain. Germline-derived CDR1 and CDR2 are MGHDK and SYGVNS. This CDR3 comprises 12 residues. Deletions cut 1 base from V and 4 bases from J, with 4 bases between. CDR3 region: CASSELRETQYF. The CDR3 coding sequence is TGTGCCAGCAGTGAATTGCGAGAGACCCAGTACTTC.

This clonotype was recorded a few times. The chain has TRBV2 and TRBJ2-5, with 8 bases aligning to TRBD1. This CDR3 has 14 amino acids. Looked up from germline, CDR1 is SNHLY and CDR2 is FYNNEI. The junction had 8 bases not matched to a gene; V was cut back by 6 bases and J by 5 bases. CDR3 in DNA: TGTGCCAGCAGGGACCGGACAGGGCGGGAGACCCAGTACTTC. As protein: CASRDRTGRETQYF.

This clonotype came up many times. V is TRBV20-1 and J is TRBJ1-1, with TRBD1 as a possible D gene (6 bases). Trimming removed 0 bases at V and 2 bases at J, with 16 bases between. CDR3 length: 16 residues. Germline V gene sequence: CDR1 DFQATT, CDR2 SNEGSKA (reference sequence). CDR3 bases: TGCAGTGCTAGAGAGGACAGATGGGGGGGAAACACTGAAGCTTTCTTT. It is translated as CSAREDRWGGNTEAFF.

V is TRBV7-9 and J is TRBJ2-7, with no clear D. Per the germline V gene, CDR1 is SEHNR and CDR2 is FQNEAQ (reference sequence). V lost 7 bases and J lost 5, with 12 bases in between. The CDR3 runs 12 residues. CDR3 loop: CASNLGTNEQYF. CDR3 nucleotides: TGTGCCAGCAACCTGGGCACGAACGAGCAGTACTTC. The whole variable domain, remainder taken from reference TRBV7-9 and TRBJ2-7, is DTGVSQNPRHKITKRGQNVTFRCDPISEHNRLYWYRQTLGQGPEFLTYFQNEAQLEKSRLLSDRFSAERPKGSFSTLEIQRTEQGDSAMYLCASNLGTNEQYFGPGTRLTVT.

This clonotype was detected many times. The gene calls are TRBV19 and TRBJ2-1, with 12 bases identical to TRBD2. Germline loops: CDR1 LNHDA, CDR2 SQIVND (reference sequence). The CDR3 contains 17 residues. V was clipped by 1 base and J by 5 bases; unmatched bases: 6. This CDR3 is CASSIASGGADHNEQFF. The CDR3, as DNA: TGTGCCAGTAGTATAGCTAGCGGGGGGGCGGACCACAATGAGCAGTTCTTC.

This clonotype was seen once. V usage is TRBV12-3 or TRBV12-4 and J usage is TRBJ2-7; 11 positions agree with TRBD2. The CDR3 has 15 amino acids. V lost 6 bases and J lost 2; bases outside the gene matches: 6. The DNA for the CDR3 is TGTGCCAGCAGCTCAACTAGCGGGAGTCCCTACGAGCAGTACTTC. Amino acids: CASSSTSGSPYEQYF.